The T cell receptor (beta chain) described here comes from a study of T cell changes during pregnancy in multiple sclerosis. J lost 7 bases, V lost 2 bases, and 6 bases had no gene match. CDR3 length equals 15 residues. CDR1 is MNHEY and CDR2 is SVGAGI in the germline V gene. Libraries were prepared by immunoSEQ multiplex PCR; TCRdb keeps only in-frame clonotypes and omits some of them. The sample records some 60,000 clones, approximately 92% being singletons. This sequence was found in a female donor with multiple sclerosis, enrolled in a pregnancy study. This chain uses TRBV6-5 with TRBJ1-4; 8 positions agree with TRBD1. The sample in question was peripheral blood, obtained in the first trimester of pregnancy. This CDR3 reads CASSYGGTGGEKLFF. The CDR3 DNA follows: TGTGCCAGCAGTTACGGTGGGACAGGAGGTGAAAAACTGTTTTTT.